The 5 T cell receptor beta chains below were found in one sample sequenced in a study of blood T cells in healthy people across ages. A second PCR of 7 to 11 cycles used a sample-barcoded 5' primer and a J-beta primer mix. One entry per CDR3 protein, called by TCRdb with MiXCR from the 5' RACE reads. The table includes about 930,000 distinct CDR3 sequences, about 29% detected once. The same sample was also studied in work on T cells of mothers and their children.

Sample: blood. The source of these receptors is a woman between 35 and 50 years old in good health.

With respect to this clonotype: A junction boundary mismatches the germline segment, possibly from a read error. V usage is TRBV11-2 and J usage is TRBJ2-7; D is undetermined. From germline, CDR1 is SGHAT and CDR2 FQNNGV. The CDR3 has 13 amino acids. The CDR3 sequence is CASSLDSAYEQHF. For the CDR3, the DNA is TGTGCCAGCAGCTTAGACAGCGCCTACGAGCAGCACTTC.

Ten or more counts support this clonotype. This chain connects TRBV20-1 to TRBJ2-3; unclear D gene. V shed 3 bases and J shed 4 bases, with 8 bases lying between them. There are 12 residues in the CDR3. Germline CDR1 and CDR2: DFQATT and SNEGSKA (reference sequence). The CDR3, as DNA: TGCAGTGCTAGCTCCGTTTCAGATACGCAGTATTTT. This encodes CSASSVSDTQYF.

The CDR3 DNA reads TGTGCCAGCAGCTTACGAGACGGGAGCGAAAAAGAGACCCAGTACTTC. Protein: CASSLRDGSEKETQYF. V is TRBV7-9 and J is TRBJ2-5; D perhaps matches TRBD2 (6 bases). CDR3 length equals 16 residues. Trimming took 2 bases from V and 3 from J, leaving 16 bases between them. Per the germline V gene, CDR1 is SEHNR and CDR2 is FQNEAQ (reference sequence).

This clonotype occurred a few times. The gene calls are TRBV6-6 and TRBJ2-3; D may be TRBD1 (5 bases). Germline V CDR1 and CDR2: MNHNY, SVGAGI (reference sequence). The CDR3 extends over 13 amino acids. The ends were cut back, 6 bases at V and 3 bases at J, with 10 bases in the middle. CDR3 sequence (DNA): TGTGCCAGCAGACAAGGGGATACAGATACGCAGTATTTT. This sequence encodes CASRQGDTDTQYF.

As concerns this clonotype: One base away lies a much larger clone, so this may be a sequencing read error. The chain employs TRBV12-3 or TRBV12-4 and TRBJ2-7; D is possibly TRBD1 (6 bases). CDR3 length: 13 residues. Here the CDR3 reads CASRSTGSYGQYF. Written as DNA, the CDR3 is TGTGCCAGCAGATCGACAGGTTCCTACGGGCAGTACTTC.